This TCR beta chain was sequenced for a study of shared clonotypes between healthy human individuals. In the study overall: The study used three CD4 naive, three CD4 memory, two CD8 naive and one CD8 memory plate per donor.

Genomic DNA of each subset was evenly split across several immunoSEQ plates. The method was immunoSEQ multiplex PCR; TCRdb's version includes in-frame clones alone and lacks a portion of them. The sample has millions of clones, more than 90% seen once. Turning to this clone: Its target is not known.

Germline trimming cut 1 base from V and 1 base from J; bases unmatched to any gene: 9. The germline CDR1 and CDR2 sequences are MGHRA and YSYEKL. This CDR3 comprises 20 residues. Caucasian adults residing in Nashville, Tennessee made up all the donors. The study's findings and limits: Approximately 4.5% was the fraction of naive CD4 clonotypes found shared across several donors.

Sequenced sample: naive CD4+ T cells sorted from blood. Subset given: CD45RA+ positively selected. The genes are TRBV4-1 and TRBJ2-3, with 15 positions matching TRBD2. This TCR derives from a man younger than 30 in good health. The CDR3 loop is CASSQGGRTSGGEGTDTQYF. Written as DNA, the CDR3 is TGCGCCAGCAGCCAAGGCGGAAGGACTAGCGGGGGGGAGGGCACAGATACGCAGTATTTT.